The clone carrying this T cell receptor (beta chain) has only a few counts. What it binds is unknown. Mouse names are used for the genes. The read ends 1 residue shy of where the CDR3 ends; the end is completed using the germline J gene. The table came from immunoSEQ multiplex PCR; TCRdb's copy has only in-frame clones and leaves some out. The sample yields thousands of clones, around two fifths seen once. This record comes from a study of tissue T cells after allogeneic stem cell transplantation. Study-level findings and limits: This small cohort was clinically heterogeneous, and sampling depth was a limitation. Anatomically similar tissues had similar TCR repertoires within each patient. The study did not identify alloreactive or antigen-specific tissue TCRs, and some clones might be persisting host cells.

Trimming took 5 bases from V and 0 from J, leaving 2 bases between them. CDR3 length equals 12 residues. Per the germline V gene, CDR1 is KGHPV and CDR2 is FQNQEV (reference sequence). Documented time point: mouse harvest day 7 after allogeneic transplant. Mouse grafts combined 10^7 T-cell-depleted bone marrow cells with 10^6 splenic CD5+ T cells. This mouse GVHD model was MHC-mismatched B6 to BALB/c, profiled day 7 or 14. The sample taken for sequencing was skin. The receptor's source is a female BALB/c mouse given C57BL/6 T cells with graft-versus-host disease after an allogeneic hematopoietic cell transplant. This rearrangement joins TRBV26 to TRBJ1-3; D gene unclear. The chain's CDR3 is CASSDSGNTLYF. The sequenced CDR3 bases are TGTGCCAGCAGTGATTCTGGAAATACGCTCTAT.